This T cell receptor beta chain was captured in a study of post-analysis software for immune sequencing data. Notes on the study in general: Patients had higher frequencies than controls of about five TRBV segments, including TRBV5-6, TRBV5-1 and TRBV20-1. Diversity measured as normalized Chao1 was significantly lower in multiple sclerosis patients than in controls. Pronounced co-clustering by F measure was evident among identically batched samples.

Per the germline V gene, CDR1 is SGHRS and CDR2 is YFSETQ. The J segment lost 1 base and the V segment lost 4 bases, leaving 8 bases of the junction unmatched. The CDR3 length is 17 residues. Tagging with unique molecular identifiers was a feature of the TCR beta cDNA libraries. Each sample of roughly 0.9 to 11 million input T cells yielded about 500,000 cDNA molecules, so each molecule approximated one T cell. TCRdb ran MiXCR on the PCR reads and lists one entry per CDR3 protein. Here the sample spans about 540,000 distinct CDR3 sequences, around a third being singletons. Only a few counts were recorded for this clonotype. The target antigen is unknown.

This sequence joins TRBV5-1 and TRBJ2-6; 7 bases align to TRBD2. This receptor was obtained from a girl aged 2 to 17 with multiple sclerosis. The material sequenced was blood. In DNA form, the CDR3 reads TGCGCCAGCAGCATGTCAGGACTAGTTTCTGGGGCCAACGTCCTGACTTTC. This translates into CASSMSGLVSGANVLTF.